This T cell receptor (beta chain) derives from a study of shared clonotypes between healthy human individuals. As regards this clone: The antigen remains undetermined.

Germline V gives CDR1 MNHNY, CDR2 SVGAGI (reference sequence). The CDR3 length is 16 residues. The junction had 14 bases not matched to a gene; V was cut back by 8 bases and J by 5 bases. Measured with immunoSEQ multiplex PCR; TCRdb has only the in-frame clones, and not every one. The sample has around 2,000,000 clones; 95% are singletons. Overall study results and limits: The naive CD4 repertoires of several donors were compared, and roughly 5.1% of clonotypes were shared. What rarefaction showed was incomplete sorted-subset sequencing despite large depth.

This chain links TRBV6-6 with TRBJ2-1; the match to TRBD2 covers 8 bases. Sequenced sample: naive CD4+ T cells sorted from blood. Subset in this sample: CD45RA+ positively selected. The sequence derives from a man aged 18 to 29 in good health. Here the CDR3 DNA reads TGTGCCAGCCGCGCCGAGGGAGCGGGGGAGAACAATGAGCAGTTCTTC. Translated, it gives CASRAEGAGENNEQFF.